The clone carrying this T cell receptor (beta chain) was counted only a few times. Its matching antigen is unknown. This specimen belongs to a study of blood T cells in healthy people across ages. The CDR3 covers 14 residues. CDR1 and CDR2 from the germline V gene are MDHEN and SYDVKM. V shed 6 bases, J shed 11 bases, and the junction held 13 bases outside the gene matches. A second PCR, run for about 6 to 12 cycles, used a sample-barcoded 5' primer plus a J-beta primer mix. MiXCR was run by TCRdb on the 5' RACE reads, yielding one entry per CDR3 protein. The table includes more than 1,400,000 distinct CDR3 sequences, roughly 40% detected once. Study-level results: As naive T cell percentage varied, TCR beta diversity correlated strongly with it.

The rearrangement links TRBV28 to TRBJ2-5; 9 nucleotides line up with TRBD2. This sequence was found in a woman aged 18-35 years in good health. Sequencing input: blood. Here the CDR3 reads CASRPGTSPGEQYF. DNA for the CDR3: TGTGCCAGCAGACCCGGGACTAGCCCCGGGGAGCAGTACTTC.